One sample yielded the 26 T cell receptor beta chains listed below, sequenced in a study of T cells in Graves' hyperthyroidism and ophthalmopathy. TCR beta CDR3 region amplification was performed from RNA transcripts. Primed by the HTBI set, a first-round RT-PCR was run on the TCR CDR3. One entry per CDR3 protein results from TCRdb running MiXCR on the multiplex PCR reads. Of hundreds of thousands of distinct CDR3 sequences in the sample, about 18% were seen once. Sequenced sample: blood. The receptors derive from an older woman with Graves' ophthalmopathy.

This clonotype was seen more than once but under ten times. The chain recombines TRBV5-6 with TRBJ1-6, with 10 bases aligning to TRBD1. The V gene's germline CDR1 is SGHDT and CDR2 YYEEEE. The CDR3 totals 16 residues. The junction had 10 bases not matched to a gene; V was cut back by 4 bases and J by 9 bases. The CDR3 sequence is CASSVPGQGFFSPLHF. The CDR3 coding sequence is TGTGCCAGCAGCGTACCGGGACAGGGGTTTTTTTCACCCCTCCACTTT.

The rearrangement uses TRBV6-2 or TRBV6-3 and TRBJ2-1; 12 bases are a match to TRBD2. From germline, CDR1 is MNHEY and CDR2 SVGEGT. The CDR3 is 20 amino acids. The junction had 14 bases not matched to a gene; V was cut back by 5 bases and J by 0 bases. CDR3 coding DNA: TGTGCCAGCAGTCACCAAAGGACTAGCGGGATTCTTAGCTCCTACAATGAGCAGTTCTTC. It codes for CASSHQRTSGILSSYNEQFF.

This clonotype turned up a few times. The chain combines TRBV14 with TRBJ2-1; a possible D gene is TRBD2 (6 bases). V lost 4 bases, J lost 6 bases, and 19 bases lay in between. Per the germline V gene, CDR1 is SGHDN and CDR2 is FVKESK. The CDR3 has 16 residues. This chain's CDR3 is CASSLPGLRTRNEQFF. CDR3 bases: TGTGCCAGCAGCCTCCCGGGACTCCGAACCCGCAATGAGCAGTTCTTC. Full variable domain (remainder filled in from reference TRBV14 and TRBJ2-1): EAGVTQFPSHSVIEKGQTVTLRCDPISGHDNLYWYRRVMGKEIKFLLHFVKESKQDESGMPNNRFLAERTGGTYSTLKVQPAELEDSGVYFCASSLPGLRTRNEQFFGPGTRLTVL.

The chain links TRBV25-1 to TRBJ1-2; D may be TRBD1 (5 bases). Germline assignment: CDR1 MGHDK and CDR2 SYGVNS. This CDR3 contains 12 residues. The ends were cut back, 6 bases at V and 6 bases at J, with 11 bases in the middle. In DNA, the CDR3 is TGTGCCAGCAGAGCTCAGGGACATGGCTACACCTTC. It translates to CASRAQGHGYTF.

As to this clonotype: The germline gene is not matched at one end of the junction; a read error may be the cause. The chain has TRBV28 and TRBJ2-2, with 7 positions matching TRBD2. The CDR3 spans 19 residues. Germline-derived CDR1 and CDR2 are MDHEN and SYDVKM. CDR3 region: CASSLFRPNGGAGTGKLFF. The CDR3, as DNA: TGTGCCAGCAGTTTATTTCGCCCAAATGGGGGAGCGGGGACCGGGAAGCTGTTTTTT.

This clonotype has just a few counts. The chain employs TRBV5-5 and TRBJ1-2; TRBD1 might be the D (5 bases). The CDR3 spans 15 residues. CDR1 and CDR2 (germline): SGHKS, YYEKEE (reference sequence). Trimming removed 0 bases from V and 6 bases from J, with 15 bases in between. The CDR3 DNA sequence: TGTGCCAGCAGCTTGGGACCGGCGACAGAGAATGGCTACACCTTC. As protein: CASSLGPATENGYTF.

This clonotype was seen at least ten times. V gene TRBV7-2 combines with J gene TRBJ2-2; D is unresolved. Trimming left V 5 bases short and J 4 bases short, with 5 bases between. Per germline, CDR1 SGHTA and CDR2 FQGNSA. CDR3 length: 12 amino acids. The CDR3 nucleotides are TGTGCCAGCAGCCTTCCCACCGGGGAGCTGTTTTTT. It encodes CASSLPTGELFF.

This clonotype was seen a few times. The CDR3 sequence is CASSQEILIGSEQYF. The DNA of the CDR3 is TGTGCCAGCAGCCAAGAAATTTTGATTGGAAGCGAGCAGTACTTC. The V and J genes are TRBV3-1 and TRBJ2-7, with D unresolved. The CDR3 is made up of 15 amino acids. V gave up 0 bases and J gave up 6 bases, with 15 bases separating them. The V gene's germline CDR1 is LGHDT and CDR2 YNNKEL (reference sequence).

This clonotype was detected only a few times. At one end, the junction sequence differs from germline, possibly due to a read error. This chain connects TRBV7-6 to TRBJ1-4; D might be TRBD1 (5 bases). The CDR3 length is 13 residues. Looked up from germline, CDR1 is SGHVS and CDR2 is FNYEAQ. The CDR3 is CASSLVCPGKTVF. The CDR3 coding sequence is TGTGCCAGCAGCTTAGTCTGCCCAGGGAAAACTGTTTTT.

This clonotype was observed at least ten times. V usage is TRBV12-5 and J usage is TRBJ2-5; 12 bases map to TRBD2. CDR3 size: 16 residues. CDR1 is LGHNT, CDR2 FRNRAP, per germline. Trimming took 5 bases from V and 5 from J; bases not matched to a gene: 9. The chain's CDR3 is CASGLNELAGGETQYF. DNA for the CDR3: TGTGCTAGTGGTCTAAACGAACTAGCGGGGGGTGAGACCCAGTACTTC.

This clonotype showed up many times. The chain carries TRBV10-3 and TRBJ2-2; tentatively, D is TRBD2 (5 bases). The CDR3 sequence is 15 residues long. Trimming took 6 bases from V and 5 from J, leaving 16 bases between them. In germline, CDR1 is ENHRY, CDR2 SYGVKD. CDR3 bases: TGTGCCATCAGAGCGGAGAGATTGGCTACCGGGGAGCTGTTTTTT. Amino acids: CAIRAERLATGELFF.

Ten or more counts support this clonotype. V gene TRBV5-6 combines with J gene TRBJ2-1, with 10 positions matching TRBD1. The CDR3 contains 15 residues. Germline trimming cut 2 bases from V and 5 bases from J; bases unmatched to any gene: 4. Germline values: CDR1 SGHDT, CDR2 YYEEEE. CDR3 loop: CASSFDRGLNNEQFF. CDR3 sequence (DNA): TGTGCCAGCAGCTTCGACAGGGGGCTTAACAATGAGCAGTTCTTC.

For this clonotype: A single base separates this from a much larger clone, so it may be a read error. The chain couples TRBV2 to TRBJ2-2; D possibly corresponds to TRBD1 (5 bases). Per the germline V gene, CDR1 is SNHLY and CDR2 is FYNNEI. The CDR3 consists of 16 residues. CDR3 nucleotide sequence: TGTGTCAGCAGTTCTCCCCTACAGGAATTGACCGGGGAGCTGTTTTTT. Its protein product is CVSSSPLQELTGELFF. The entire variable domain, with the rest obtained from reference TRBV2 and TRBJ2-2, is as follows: EPEVTQTPSHQVTQMGQEVILRCVPISNHLYFYWYRQILGQKVEFLVSFYNNEISEKSEIFDDQFSVERPDGSNFTLKIRSTKLEDSAMYFCVSSSPLQELTGELFFGEGSRLTVL.

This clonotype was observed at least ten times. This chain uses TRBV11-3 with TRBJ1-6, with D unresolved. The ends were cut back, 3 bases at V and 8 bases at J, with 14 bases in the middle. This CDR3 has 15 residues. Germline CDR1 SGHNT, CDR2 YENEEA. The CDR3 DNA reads TGTGCCAGCAGCTTTGGTTCAGGATTCGATTCACCCCTCCACTTT. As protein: CASSFGSGFDSPLHF.

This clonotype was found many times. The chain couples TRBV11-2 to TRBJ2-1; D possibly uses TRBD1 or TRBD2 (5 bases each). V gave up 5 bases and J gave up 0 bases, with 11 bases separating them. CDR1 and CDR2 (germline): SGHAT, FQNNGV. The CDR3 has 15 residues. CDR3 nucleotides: TGTGCCAGCAGCCCCAGGGCGGGCTCCTACAATGAGCAGTTCTTC. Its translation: CASSPRAGSYNEQFF.

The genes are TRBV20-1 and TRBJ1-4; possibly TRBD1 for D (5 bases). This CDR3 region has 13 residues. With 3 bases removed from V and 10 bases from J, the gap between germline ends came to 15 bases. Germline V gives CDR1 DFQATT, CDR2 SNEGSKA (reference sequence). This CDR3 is CSASTRTKGKLFF. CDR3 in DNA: TGCAGTGCTAGCACTAGGACAAAAGGAAAACTGTTTTTT.

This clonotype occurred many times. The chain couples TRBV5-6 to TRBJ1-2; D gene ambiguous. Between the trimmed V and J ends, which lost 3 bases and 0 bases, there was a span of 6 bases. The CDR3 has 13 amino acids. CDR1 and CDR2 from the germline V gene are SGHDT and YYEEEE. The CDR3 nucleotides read TGTGCCAGCAGCTCCACAACTAACTATGGCTACACCTTC. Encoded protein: CASSSTTNYGYTF.

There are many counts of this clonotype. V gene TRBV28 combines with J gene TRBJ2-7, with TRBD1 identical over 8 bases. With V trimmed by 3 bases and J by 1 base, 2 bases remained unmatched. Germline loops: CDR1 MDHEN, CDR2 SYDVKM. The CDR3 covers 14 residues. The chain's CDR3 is CASSFQGASYEQYF. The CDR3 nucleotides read TGTGCCAGCAGTTTTCAGGGGGCGTCCTACGAGCAGTACTTC.

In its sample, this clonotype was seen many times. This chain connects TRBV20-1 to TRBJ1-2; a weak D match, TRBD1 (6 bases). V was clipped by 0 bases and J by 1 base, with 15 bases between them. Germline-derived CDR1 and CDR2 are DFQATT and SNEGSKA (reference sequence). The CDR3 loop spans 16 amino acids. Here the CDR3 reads CSARDGNRQVNYGYTF. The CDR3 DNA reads TGCAGTGCTAGAGACGGTAACAGACAGGTTAACTATGGCTACACCTTC.

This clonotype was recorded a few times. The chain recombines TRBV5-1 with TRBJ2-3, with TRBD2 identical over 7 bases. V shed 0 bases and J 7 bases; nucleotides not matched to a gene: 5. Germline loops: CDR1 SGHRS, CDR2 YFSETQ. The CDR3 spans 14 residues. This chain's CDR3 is CASSLDRGLNTQYF. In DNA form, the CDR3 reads TGCGCCAGCAGCTTGGATCGGGGACTAAATACGCAGTATTTT.

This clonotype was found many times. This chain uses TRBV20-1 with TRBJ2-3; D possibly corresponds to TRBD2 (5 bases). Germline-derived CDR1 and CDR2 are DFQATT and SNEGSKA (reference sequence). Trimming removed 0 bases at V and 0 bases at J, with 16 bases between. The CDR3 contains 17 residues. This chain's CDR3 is CSAREIISDTSTDTQYF. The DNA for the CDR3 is TGCAGTGCTAGAGAGATCATTAGCGATACTAGCACAGATACGCAGTATTTT.

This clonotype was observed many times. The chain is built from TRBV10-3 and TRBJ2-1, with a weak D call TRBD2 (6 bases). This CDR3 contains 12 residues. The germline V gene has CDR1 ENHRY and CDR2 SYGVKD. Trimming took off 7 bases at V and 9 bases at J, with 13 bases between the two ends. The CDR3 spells CAITGTGGEQFF. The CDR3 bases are TGTGCCATCACCGGGACCGGGGGTGAGCAGTTCTTC.

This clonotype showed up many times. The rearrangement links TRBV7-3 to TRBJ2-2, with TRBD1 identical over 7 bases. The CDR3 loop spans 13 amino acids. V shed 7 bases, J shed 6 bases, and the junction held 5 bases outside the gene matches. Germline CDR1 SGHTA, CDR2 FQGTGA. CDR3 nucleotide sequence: TGTGCCAGCAAACGACAGGGCCCCGGGGAGCTGTTTTTT. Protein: CASKRQGPGELFF.

In DNA form, the CDR3 reads TGTGCCACCAGCGGCCGAGCCTACAATGAGCAGTTCTTC. It is translated as CATSGRAYNEQFF. This chain connects TRBV15 to TRBJ2-1; D remains unclear. Germline V gives CDR1 LNHNV, CDR2 YYDKDF (reference sequence). V was trimmed by 5 bases and J by 2 bases, leaving 7 bases between them. The CDR3 has 13 amino acids.

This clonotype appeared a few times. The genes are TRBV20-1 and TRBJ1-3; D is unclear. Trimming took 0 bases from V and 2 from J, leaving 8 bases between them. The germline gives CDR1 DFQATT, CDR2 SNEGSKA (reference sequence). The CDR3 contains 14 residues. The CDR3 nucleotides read TGCAGTGCTAGAGATCAAAGGGCTGGAAACACCATATATTTT. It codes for CSARDQRAGNTIYF.

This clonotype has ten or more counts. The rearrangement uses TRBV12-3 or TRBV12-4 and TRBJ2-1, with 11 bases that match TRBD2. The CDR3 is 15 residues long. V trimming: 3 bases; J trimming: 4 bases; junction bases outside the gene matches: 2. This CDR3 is CASSFRLAGYNEQFF. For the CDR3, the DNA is TGTGCCAGCAGTTTTAGACTAGCGGGGTACAATGAGCAGTTCTTC.